The source of this TCR beta chain is a study of Ad26.COV2.S vaccination and SARS-CoV-2 variants. As regards this clone: Its antigen is still unknown.

Sequencing was performed with immunoSEQ multiplex PCR; in TCRdb, only in-frame clones are kept and a portion is missing. Seen here are about 350,000 clones, around 92% observed once, and the top ten hold around 4%. Notes on the study in general: Estimates derived from TCR breadth and depth analyses may have underestimated total T cell responses.

The sequence came from a human donor who had recovered from COVID-19. Sequenced here: peripheral blood, sampled after recovery from COVID-19.

In nucleotides, the CDR3 is TGCAGCGTTTCGAGTACTAACTATGGCTACACCTTC. As protein: CSVSSTNYGYTF. V and J are TRBV29-1 and TRBJ1-2, with D hard to call. Trimming took 5 bases from V and 0 from J, leaving 7 bases between them. CDR1 and CDR2 (germline): SQVTM, ANQGSEA. This CDR3 has 12 amino acids.